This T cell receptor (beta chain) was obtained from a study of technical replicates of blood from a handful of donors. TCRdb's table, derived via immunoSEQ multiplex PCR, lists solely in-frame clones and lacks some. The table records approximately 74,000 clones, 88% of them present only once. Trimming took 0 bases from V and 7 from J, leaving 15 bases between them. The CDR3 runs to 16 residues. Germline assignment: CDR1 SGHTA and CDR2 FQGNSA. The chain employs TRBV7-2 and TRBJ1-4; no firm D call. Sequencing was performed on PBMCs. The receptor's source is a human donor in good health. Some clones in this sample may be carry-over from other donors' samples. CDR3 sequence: CASSLAGGSFTEKLFF. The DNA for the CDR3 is TGTGCCAGCAGCTTAGCGGGCGGGTCTTTCACTGAAAAACTGTTTTTT.